This T cell receptor (beta chain) was profiled in a study of cytomegalovirus exposure and HLA in healthy donors. Deletions cut 2 bases from V and 4 bases from J, with 5 bases between. Germline V gene data show CDR1 as DFQATT and CDR2 as SNEGSKA (reference sequence). The CDR3 is made up of 11 amino acids. In the case of this clone: Its antigen is unknown.

Findings and limits, study-wide: The study flagged roughly 150 TCR beta chains as cytomegalovirus-associated. High sensitivity and specificity were reportedly achieved when the classifier diagnosed cytomegalovirus status.

Measured with immunoSEQ multiplex PCR; TCRdb has only the in-frame clones, and not every one. This table has approximately 220,000 clones, 80% to 90% appearing once. Material: PBMCs. The chain uses TRBV20-1 and TRBJ1-1, with a possible D match to TRBD1 (5 bases). The TCR comes from a man aged 18 to 35 in good health and CMV-seronegative. The CDR3 loop reads CSARQGTEAFF. In DNA, the CDR3 is TGCAGTGCTAGACAGGGCACTGAAGCTTTCTTT.